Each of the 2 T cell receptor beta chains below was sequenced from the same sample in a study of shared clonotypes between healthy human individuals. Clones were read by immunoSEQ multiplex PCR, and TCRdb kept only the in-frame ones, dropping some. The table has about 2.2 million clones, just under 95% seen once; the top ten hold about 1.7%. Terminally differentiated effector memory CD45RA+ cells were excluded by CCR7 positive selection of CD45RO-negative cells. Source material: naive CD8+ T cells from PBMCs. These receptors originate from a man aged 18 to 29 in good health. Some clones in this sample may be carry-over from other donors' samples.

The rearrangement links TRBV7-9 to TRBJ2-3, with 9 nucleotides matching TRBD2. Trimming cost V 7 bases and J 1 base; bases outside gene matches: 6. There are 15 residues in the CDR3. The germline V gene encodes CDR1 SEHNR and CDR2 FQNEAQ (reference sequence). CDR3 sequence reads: CASTSWTSGTDTQYF. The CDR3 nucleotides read TGTGCCAGCACTTCCTGGACTAGCGGCACAGATACGCAGTATTTT.

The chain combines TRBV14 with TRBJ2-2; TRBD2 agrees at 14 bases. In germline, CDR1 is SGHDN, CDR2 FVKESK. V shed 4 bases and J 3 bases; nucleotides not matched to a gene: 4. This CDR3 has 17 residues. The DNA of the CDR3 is TGTGCCAGCAGCCCTTTGGGACTAGCGGGAGACACCGGGGAGCTGTTTTTT. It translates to CASSPLGLAGDTGELFF. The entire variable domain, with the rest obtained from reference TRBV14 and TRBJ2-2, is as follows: EAGVTQFPSHSVIEKGQTVTLRCDPISGHDNLYWYRRVMGKEIKFLLHFVKESKQDESGMPNNRFLAERTGGTYSTLKVQPAELEDSGVYFCASSPLGLAGDTGELFFGEGSRLTVL.